The 14 T cell receptor beta chains in this list originate from one sample, sequenced in a study of identical twins. TCRdb re-called the 5' RACE reads through MiXCR, storing one row per CDR3 protein. The data hold around 960,000 distinct CDR3 sequences, with 12% observed a single time. These data are also associated with another study on yellow fever vaccine responses in identical twins.

The sequenced sample was PBMCs. These receptors were obtained from a woman between 18 and 29 years old in good health.

This clonotype was seen more than once but under ten times. V and J are TRBV7-9 and TRBJ2-1, with 7 bases matching TRBD2. Per the germline V gene, CDR1 is SEHNR and CDR2 is FQNEAQ (reference sequence). The CDR3 sequence is 14 residues long. Trimming removed 6 bases from V and 5 bases from J; junction bases left unmatched: 7. This CDR3 is CASSRPGTNNEQFF. CDR3 DNA sequence: TGTGCCAGCAGTCGTCCTGGGACTAACAATGAGCAGTTCTTC.

This clonotype was counted a few times. The J gene is TRBJ2-7, the V gene TRBV27; perhaps TRBD2 as D (5 bases). CDR1 MNHEY and CDR2 SMNVEV come from the germline V gene (reference sequence). The CDR3 length is 13 residues. Trimming removed 5 bases at V and 1 base at J, with 9 bases between. The CDR3 nucleotides are TGTGCCAGCAGTGTCGGGGTTTCCTACGAGCAGTACGTC. It is translated as CASSVGVSYEQYV.

The chain employs TRBV5-1 and TRBJ2-7, with D perhaps TRBD1 (6 bases). The V end lost 3 bases, the J end lost 3 bases, and 13 bases lay between the germline ends. The germline gives CDR1 SGHRS, CDR2 YFSETQ. The CDR3 is 14 residues long. The CDR3 protein is CASSSSGHVYEQYF. The DNA for the CDR3 is TGCGCCAGCAGCTCATCGGGACACGTCTACGAGCAGTACTTC.

The chain couples TRBV20-1 to TRBJ2-1; 9 bases are a match to TRBD2. Germline V lookup: CDR1 DFQATT, CDR2 SNEGSKA (reference sequence). The CDR3 extends over 21 amino acids. V was pared by 6 bases and J by 0 bases, with 24 bases of the junction left unmatched. The CDR3 protein is CSATTQVRLAGPYSSYNEQFF. The CDR3 bases are TGCAGTGCCACCACCCAAGTGCGTCTAGCGGGGCCCTATAGCTCCTACAATGAGCAGTTCTTC.

The chain employs TRBV2 and TRBJ1-1; D is unresolved. The CDR3 spans 12 residues. Germline loops: CDR1 SNHLY, CDR2 FYNNEI. V shed 6 bases and J shed 7 bases, with 12 bases lying between them. The CDR3 here is CASSSIGNEAFF. The CDR3 DNA is TGTGCCAGCAGCTCCATCGGGAATGAAGCTTTCTTT. The full variable domain, in which reference TRBV2 and TRBJ1-1 provide the parts outside the CDR3, is EPEVTQTPSHQVTQMGQEVILRCVPISNHLYFYWYRQILGQKVEFLVSFYNNEISEKSEIFDDQFSVERPDGSNFTLKIRSTKLEDSAMYFCASSSIGNEAFFGQGTRLTVV.

The genes are TRBV10-1 and TRBJ2-3, with D perhaps TRBD2 (5 bases). The germline gives CDR1 WNHNN, CDR2 SYGVQD (reference sequence). V was pared by 2 bases and J by 1 base, with 10 bases between. CDR3 length equals 15 residues. The DNA for the CDR3 is TGCGCCAGCAGTGAGCCTAGCTCTGGCACAGATACGCAGTATTTT. Amino acids: CASSEPSSGTDTQYF.

The J gene is TRBJ2-1, the V gene TRBV6-1; no reliable D call. The CDR3 runs to 12 residues. Germline V lookup: CDR1 MNHNS, CDR2 SASEGT. V was clipped by 6 bases and J by 4 bases, with 7 bases between them. The CDR3 reads CASRSDYNEQFF. As DNA, the CDR3 is TGTGCCAGCAGGTCAGATTACAATGAGCAGTTCTTC.

This clonotype was picked up a small number of times. The rearrangement links TRBV10-3 to TRBJ2-5, with a weak D call TRBD1 (7 bases). The CDR3 extends over 13 amino acids. CDR1 and CDR2 from the germline V gene are ENHRY and SYGVKD. Trimming pared 9 bases from V and 2 bases from J, leaving 13 bases between. CDR3 coding DNA: TGTGCCATAGGCGCGGGACAGCAAGAGACCCAGTACTTC. Translated: CAIGAGQQETQYF.

The V gene is TRBV6-5, the J gene TRBJ1-4, with D possibly matching TRBD1 (5 bases). Germline V gene lookup returns CDR1 MNHEY and CDR2 SVGAGI. The CDR3 is 16 residues long. Deletions cut 2 bases from V and 5 bases from J, with 15 bases between. The CDR3 DNA reads as TGTGCCAGCAGTTACCGGCCCCCGGGGGGAAATGAAAAACTGTTTTTT. Amino acids: CASSYRPPGGNEKLFF.

This chain joins TRBV4-1 and TRBJ2-1; a weak D match, TRBD2 (7 bases). Trimming cost V 1 base and J 0 bases, with 13 bases left between them. The CDR3 consists of 17 residues. The germline V gene has CDR1 MGHRA and CDR2 YSYEKL. CDR3 protein: CASSQGPAGASYNEQFF. In nucleotides, the CDR3 is TGCGCCAGCAGCCAAGGTCCGGCGGGGGCCTCCTACAATGAGCAGTTCTTC.

The rearrangement links TRBV7-8 to TRBJ2-7; no definite D call. Germline values: CDR1 SGHVS, CDR2 FQNEAQ. V lost 4 bases and J lost 4, with 11 bases in between. This CDR3 has 13 residues. CDR3 region: CASSYDVGYEQYV. In nucleotides, the CDR3 is TGTGCCAGCAGCTACGACGTAGGGTACGAGCAGTACGTC.

The gene calls are TRBV20-1 and TRBJ1-5; no firm D call. CDR3 length equals 14 residues. CDR1 DFQATT and CDR2 SNEGSKA come from the germline V gene (reference sequence). V lost 3 bases to trimming and J lost 4 bases, with 13 bases between them. DNA for the CDR3: TGCAGTGCTAGGGCCGGGAACGAGAATCAGCCCCAGCATTTT. Translating gives CSARAGNENQPQHF.

This clonotype has a handful of counts. The chain carries TRBV27 and TRBJ1-1, with TRBD1 as a possible D gene (6 bases). CDR1 and CDR2 from the germline V gene are MNHEY and SMNVEV (reference sequence). Trimming shortened V by 5 bases and J by 4 bases, and 11 bases separated the two germline ends. The CDR3 has 13 amino acids. The DNA of the CDR3 is TGTGCCAGCAGTCTAACCAGGGGCACTGAAGCTTTCTTT. It is translated as CASSLTRGTEAFF.

V usage is TRBV12-3 or TRBV12-4 and J usage is TRBJ2-1; D unclear. The CDR3 loop spans 11 amino acids. V was trimmed by 2 bases and J by 7 bases, leaving 3 bases between them. As DNA, the CDR3 is TGTGCCAGCAGTTTAAAAAATGAGCAGTTCTTC. Amino acids: CASSLKNEQFF.